Listed below are T cell receptor beta chains from one sample, sequenced in a study of T cells in Graves' hyperthyroidism and ophthalmopathy. TCRdb ran MiXCR on the multiplex PCR reads and lists one entry per CDR3 protein. The profile shows approximately 520,000 distinct CDR3 sequences, less than 25% of them singletons. Sequencing used blood. The receptors stem from a man younger than 35 with Graves' hyperthyroidism. The CDR3 runs from the conserved cysteine through the conserved F or W. D genes are given only for firm matches. Size is omitted from some rows. Given values are once, few, many or a class for expanded clones.

>TRBJ2-5|many|NA|TRBV27
TGTGCCAGCATCGAAGGGGAGACCCAGTACTTC
CASIEGETQYF
>TRBJ1-2|many|NA|TRBV6-1
TGTGCCAGCACCGCACAGTATGACTACACCTTC
CASTAQYDYTF
>TRBJ1-1|many|NA|TRBV5-1
TGCGCCAGCAGCCCGGGACGGGCACAGAACACTGAAGCTTTCTTT
CASSPGRAQNTEAFF
>TRBJ2-2|many|NA|TRBV28
TGTGCCAGCAGCCGAGAGCCAGGGAGCCAGAACACCGGGGAGCTGTTTTTT
CASSREPGSQNTGELFF
>TRBJ2-2|many|NA|TRBV28
TGTGCCAGCTTGGGGCTGTACACCGGGGAGCTGTTTTTT
CASLGLYTGELFF
>TRBJ1-2|many|TRBD1|TRBV11-1
TGTGCCAGCAGCCTAAACGGACAGGGGGCGTCTCTCTATGGCTACACCTTC
CASSLNGQGASLYGYTF
>TRBJ1-1|many|NA|TRBV11-3
TGCGGGGGGAGGGCGACTGAAGCTTTCTTT
CGGRATEAFF
>TRBJ1-5|NA|NA|TRBV6-2/TRBV6-3
TGTGCCAGCAGTTACAAAGGGGGTGCTCCGATTAATCAGCCCCAGCATTTT
CASSYKGGAPINQPQHF
>TRBJ2-7|many|NA|TRBV10-2
TGCGCCAGCTACGGTCCGGAAGGTTCCTACGAGCAGTACTTC
CASYGPEGSYEQYF
>TRBJ1-1|few|TRBD1|TRBV6-5
TGTGCCAGCAGGTTAACTCAGGGGGTCTTGGAAGCTTTCTTT
CASRLTQGVLEAFF
>TRBJ2-7|many|TRBD2|TRBV6-1
TGTGCCAGCAGTGAAGACGGGGGGGGCTCCTACGAGCAGTACTTC
CASSEDGGGSYEQYF
>TRBJ1-2|many|NA|TRBV20-1
TGCAGTGCTAGACAGCCCAATCGGGGAAACTATGGCTACACCTTC
CSARQPNRGNYGYTF
>TRBJ1-2|many|TRBD1|TRBV28
TGTGCCAGCAGTTCGAGGGGGCTAACTACGGGCTACACCTTC
CASSSRGLTTGYTF
>TRBJ1-1|few|TRBD1|TRBV5-5
TGTGCCAGCACGACAGGGATTCTAGCTTTCTTT
CASTTGILAFF
>TRBJ2-7|NA|NA|TRBV5-1
TGCGCCAGCAGCTTGGTCTCTAGCCAGGGAAGCTACGAGCAGTACTTC
CASSLVSSQGSYEQYF
>TRBJ1-1|many|NA|TRBV27
TGTGCCAGCAGTTTCTGGGGAGGGACTGAAGCTTTCTTT
CASSFWGGTEAFF
>TRBJ2-7|many|NA|TRBV6-5
TGTGCCAGCAGTAACGACAGGTACCATACCTACGAGCAGTACTTC
CASSNDRYHTYEQYF
>TRBJ2-2|many|TRBD2|TRBV28
TGTGCCAGCAGTCCGCGACTAGCGGGGGGCGGGGAGCTGTTTTTT
CASSPRLAGGGELFF
>TRBJ2-7|NA|TRBD2|TRBV5-1
TGCGCCAGCAGCCCACTAGCGGGAAGAACCTACGAGCAGTACTTC
CASSPLAGRTYEQYF
>TRBJ2-7|few|TRBD2|TRBV19
TGTGCCAGTAGTAAGAACTTAGCGGGGGCCGACGAGCAGTACTTC
CASSKNLAGADEQYF
>TRBJ1-1|many|NA|TRBV6-1
TGTGCCAGCAGGGGCGGACAGACGAACACCGAAGCTTTCTTT
CASRGGQTNTEAFF
>TRBJ2-2|many|TRBD2|TRBV11-2
TGTGCCAGCAGCCCAGACGGGGGGTTGGCGAACACCGGGGAGCTGTTTTTT
CASSPDGGLANTGELFF
>TRBJ1-2|NA|NA|TRBV6-1
TGTGCCAGCAGTGAAACTGGGTTAGTCTACACCTTC
CASSETGLVYTF
>TRBJ1-1|NA|NA|TRBV6-5
TGTGCCAGCAGTTCGCAGATTACTGAAGCTTTCTTT
CASSSQITEAFF
>TRBJ2-5|few|NA|TRBV6-1
TGTGCCAGCAGCCGTTTGGGTCTCACAGAGACCCAGTACTTC
CASSRLGLTETQYF
>TRBJ1-1|few|NA|TRBV5-1
TGCGCCAGCAGCTTGGTAGGGGGTGGGGGGCTACCTGAAGCTTTCTTT
CASSLVGGGGLPEAFF
>TRBJ2-2|NA|NA|TRBV11-2
TGTGCCAGCAGCTTAGTTCTGCCTACCGGGGAGCTGTTTTTT
CASSLVLPTGELFF
>TRBJ1-5|NA|NA|TRBV19
TGTGCCAGTACGAATAATAGGGACAATCAGCCCCAGCATTTT
CASTNNRDNQPQHF
>TRBJ2-2|NA|NA|TRBV30
TGTGCCTGGAGTGTAAGGGTCGGGGAGCTGTTTTTT
CAWSVRVGELFF
>TRBJ1-3|NA|NA|TRBV7-9
TGTGCCAGCAGCTCCCCGGGACTTGCTGGAAACACCATATATTTT
CASSSPGLAGNTIYF
>TRBJ2-2|many|NA|TRBV7-9
TGTGCCAGCACCATCATACCAGGCACCGGGGAGCTGTTTTTT
CASTIIPGTGELFF
>TRBJ2-7|NA|TRBD1|TRBV5-1
TGCGCCAGCAGCGGCTGGACAGGGGGAAAGGACGAGCAGTACTTC
CASSGWTGGKDEQYF
>TRBJ1-2|many|TRBD1|TRBV12-3/TRBV12-4
TGTGCCAGCAGAAGACAGGGGATCTCTAACTATGGCTACACCTTC
CASRRQGISNYGYTF
>TRBJ1-5|many|NA|TRBV6-2/TRBV6-3
TGTGCCAGCAGTTACTCCCCGGCCAGGCCCGGCAATCAGCCCCAGCATTTT
CASSYSPARPGNQPQHF
>TRBJ2-4|many|TRBD2|TRBV11-2
TGTGCCAGCAGCTCACTAGCGGGGGGGATTATCATTCAGTACTTC
CASSSLAGGIIIQYF
>TRBJ2-5|NA|NA|TRBV18
TGTGCCAGCTCATACGACAGGCAACAAGAGACCCAGTACTTC
CASSYDRQQETQYF
>TRBJ1-5|many|NA|TRBV6-5
TGTGCCAGCAGTTACTCCCCGGTTAGCAATCAGCCCCAGCATTTT
CASSYSPVSNQPQHF
>TRBJ2-7|many|NA|TRBV3-1
TGTGCCAGCAGCCAAGATCTGGGCGGCACCTACGAGCAGTACTTC
CASSQDLGGTYEQYF
>TRBJ2-7|many|NA|TRBV3-1
TGTGCCAGCAGCAACTCCCTCTACGAGCAGTACTTC
CASSNSLYEQYF
>TRBJ2-5|few|TRBD1|TRBV28
TGTGCCAGCAGTTCGGGACAGTCCAGGGAGACCCAGTACTTC
CASSSGQSRETQYF
>TRBJ2-7|few|NA|TRBV10-3
TGTGCCATCAGCGCATCTGGGGGGAGCTCCTACGAGCAGTACTTC
CAISASGGSSYEQYF
>TRBJ2-7|NA|NA|TRBV30
TGTGCCTGGGACCGGGACAATTCCTACGAGCAGTACTTC
CAWDRDNSYEQYF
>TRBJ1-6|many|NA|TRBV20-1
TGCAGTGCTAGGACAGGCCGAAATTCACCCCTCCACTTT
CSARTGRNSPLHF
>TRBJ2-7|many|NA|TRBV4-1
TGCGCCAGCAGCCAAGGACTCCTAGAGAGATCCTACGAGCAGTACTTC
CASSQGLLERSYEQYF